This TCR beta chain was sequenced in a study of T cells expressing NK-cell markers. Germline CDR1 is SGHAT and CDR2 is FQNNGV. The CDR3 extends over 13 amino acids. TCRdb reprocessed the 5' RACE reads; each CDR3 protein has one entry and no DNA is given. Reported are 250,000 or so distinct CDR3 sequences; the ten largest clones contain about 4.2%. Specimen: blood T cells: a sorted CD56 or NKG2C T cell subset, CD4+ or CD8+ T cells, or bulk PBMC T cells (not recorded which). The receptor's source is a woman aged 18 to 75 in good health. The chain joins TRBV11-2 to TRBJ1-1. Here the CDR3 reads CASSRTTIAEAFF. Full variable domain (rest looked up from reference TRBV11-2 and TRBJ1-1): EAGVAQSPRYKIIEKRQSVAFWCNPISGHATLYWYQQILGQGPKLLIQFQNNGVVDDSQLPKDRFSAERLKGVDSTLKIQPAKLEDSAVYLCASSRTTIAEAFFGQGTRLTVV.